This paragraph covers one T cell receptor beta chain sequence. What it binds is unknown. Between the trimmed V and J ends, which lost 0 bases and 4 bases, there was a span of 6 bases. Germline lookup yields CDR1 SGDLS and CDR2 YYNGEE. CDR3 size: 13 residues. This entry is derived from a study of shared clonotypes between healthy human individuals. Across the whole study: Donors had three CD4 naive, three CD4 memory, two CD8 naive and one CD8 memory plate apiece.

Measured with immunoSEQ multiplex PCR; TCRdb has only the in-frame clones, and not every one. Among about 2.4 million clones listed, over 85% were seen once. Study results and caveats: Shared across four donors were about 4.8% of the naive CD4 clonotypes.

This chain uses TRBV9 with TRBJ2-3; D remains ambiguous. Specimen: naive CD4+ T cells from PBMCs. Subset reported: CD45RA+ positively selected. The TCR was taken from a man younger than 35 in good health. Some clones in this sample may be carry-over from other donors' samples. The CDR3 DNA sequence: TGTGCCAGCAGCGTAGATACTTCAGATACGCAGTATTTT. Protein: CASSVDTSDTQYF. Full variable domain (remainder filled in from reference TRBV9 and TRBJ2-3): DSGVTQTPKHLITATGQRVTLRCSPRSGDLSVYWYQQSLDQGLQFLIQYYNGEERAKGNILERFSAQQFPDLHSELNLSSLELGDSALYFCASSVDTSDTQYFGPGTRLTVL.